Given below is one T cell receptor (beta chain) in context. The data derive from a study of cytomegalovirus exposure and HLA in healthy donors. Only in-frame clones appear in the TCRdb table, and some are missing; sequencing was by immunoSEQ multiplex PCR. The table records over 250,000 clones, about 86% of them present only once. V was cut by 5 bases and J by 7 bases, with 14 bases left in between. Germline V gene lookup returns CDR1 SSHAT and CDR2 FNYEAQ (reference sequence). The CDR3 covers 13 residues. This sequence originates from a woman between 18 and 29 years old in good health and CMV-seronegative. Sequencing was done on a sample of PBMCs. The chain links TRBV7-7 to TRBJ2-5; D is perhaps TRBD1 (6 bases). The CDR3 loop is CASSNRASGTQYF. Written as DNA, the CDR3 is TGTGCCAGCAGCAACAGGGCCTCGGGGACCCAGTACTTC.